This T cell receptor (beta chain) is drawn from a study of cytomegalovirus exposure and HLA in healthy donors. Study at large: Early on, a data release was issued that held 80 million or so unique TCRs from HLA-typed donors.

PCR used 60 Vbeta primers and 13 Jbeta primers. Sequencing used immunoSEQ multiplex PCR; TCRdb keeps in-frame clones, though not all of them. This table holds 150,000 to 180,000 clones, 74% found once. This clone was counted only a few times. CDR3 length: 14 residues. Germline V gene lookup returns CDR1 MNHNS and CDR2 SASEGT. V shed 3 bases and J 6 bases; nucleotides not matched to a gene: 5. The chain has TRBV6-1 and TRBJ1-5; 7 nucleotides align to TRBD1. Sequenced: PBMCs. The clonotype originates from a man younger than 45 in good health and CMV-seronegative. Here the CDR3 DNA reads TGTGCCAGCAGTGAGACAGGGTGGGGTCAGCCCCAGCATTTT. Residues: CASSETGWGQPQHF.